This TCR beta chain was sequenced in a study of shared clonotypes between healthy human individuals. This CDR3 is built from 15 residues. Germline CDR1 GTSNPN, CDR2 SVGIG (reference sequence). V shed 0 bases and J 4 bases; nucleotides not matched to a gene: 4. Replicate sorted-subset PCRs were loaded with roughly 190 ng DNA, about 31,000 T cell genomes. In the source study's methods: ImmunoSEQ gave junction-only sequences without quality scores, so filtering differed. Here immunoSEQ multiplex PCR was the method, and the copy in TCRdb shows in-frame clones only, minus some. V, J and clone size are taken as reported in that table, and D and trimming were inferred from the DNA itself. The table has some 2,000,000 clones, 90% to 95% seen once; the top ten hold under 0.15%.

This sequence was found in a man aged 18 to 29 in good health. The chain uses TRBV30 and TRBJ2-1; 9 nucleotides line up with TRBD1. What was sequenced was naive CD4+ T cells sorted from blood. The subset was: CD45RA+ positively selected. The CDR3 reads CAWSVGTGTYNEQFF. The CDR3 nucleotides are TGTGCCTGGAGTGTGGGGACAGGGACGTACAATGAGCAGTTCTTC.